This entry lists 25 T cell receptor beta chains sequenced from one sample in a study of blood T cell repertoires in COVID-19. Here immunoSEQ multiplex PCR was the method, and the copy in TCRdb shows in-frame clones only, minus some. Among tens of thousands of clones, about nine tenths were seen once, and the ten largest hold about 3%. The specimen sequenced was peripheral blood. The receptors derive from a woman in her forties or fifties with active or convalescent COVID-19.

This chain uses TRBV5-8 with TRBJ2-7; 10 nucleotides line up with TRBD1. Germline CDR1 is SGHTS and CDR2 is YDEGEE. The CDR3 runs 13 residues. V was clipped by 5 bases and J by 2 bases; unmatched bases: 1. The CDR3 loop is CASRTGGPYEQYF. The CDR3 DNA follows: TGTGCCAGCAGGACAGGGGGCCCCTACGAGCAGTACTTC.

The chain employs TRBV6-5 and TRBJ1-1; unclear D gene. CDR1 and CDR2 from the germline V gene are MNHEY and SVGAGI. The CDR3 extends over 13 amino acids. Trimming removed 7 bases at V and 3 bases at J, with 12 bases between. CDR3 DNA: TGTGCCAGCACAATCGAAGAGGACACTGAAGCTTTCTTT. Its translation: CASTIEEDTEAFF.

Only one count was recorded for this clone. This chain links TRBV10-3 with TRBJ1-6, with D possibly TRBD1 on 6 matching bases. Germline V gives CDR1 ENHRY, CDR2 SYGVKD. This CDR3 region has 17 residues. V was cut by 3 bases and J by 8 bases, with 20 bases left in between. The chain's CDR3 is CAISELQGGFGDSPLHF. CDR3 coding DNA: TGTGCCATCAGTGAACTACAGGGCGGGTTTGGTGATTCACCCCTCCACTTT.

The rearrangement links TRBV7-9 to TRBJ1-6; no clear D. The germline gives CDR1 SEHNR, CDR2 FQNEAQ (reference sequence). CDR3 length: 15 residues. V was shortened by 2 bases and J by 5 bases, with 10 bases between the two germline ends. CDR3 nucleotides: TGTGCCAGCAGCTTATATCTACAGAATAATTCACCCCTCCACTTT. Encoded protein: CASSLYLQNNSPLHF. Combining the CDR3 with reference TRBV7-9 and TRBJ1-6 gives the whole variable domain DTGVSQNPRHKITKRGQNVTFRCDPISEHNRLYWYRQTLGQGPEFLTYFQNEAQLEKSRLLSDRFSAERPKGSFSTLEIQRTEQGDSAMYLCASSLYLQNNSPLHFGNGTRLTVT.

This clone was detected only once. The chain links TRBV4-2 to TRBJ1-2; D is undetermined. The V end was cut by 0 bases, the J end by 6 bases, with 11 bases between. In germline, CDR1 is LGHNA, CDR2 YNFKEQ. This CDR3 has 14 residues. The CDR3 bases are TGTGCCAGCAGCCAAGATGCGGGGTTGGATGGCTACACCTTC. Protein: CASSQDAGLDGYTF.

Written as DNA, the CDR3 is TGCAGCGTTGAAGATGGGGCGACCATATATTTT. Its translation: CSVEDGATIYF. The V gene is TRBV29-1, the J gene TRBJ1-3; a weak D match, TRBD1 (5 bases). Looked up from germline, CDR1 is SQVTM and CDR2 is ANQGSEA. V dropped 0 bases and J dropped 10 bases, with 7 bases sitting between them. The CDR3 is 11 amino acids.

This chain links TRBV19 with TRBJ1-5; 10 bases agree with TRBD1. The CDR3 covers 19 residues. Germline loops: CDR1 LNHDA, CDR2 SQIVND (reference sequence). V shed 3 bases, J shed 0 bases, and the junction held 11 bases outside the gene matches. The CDR3 loop reads CASSIGTGEPPYSNQPQHF. CDR3 DNA: TGTGCCAGTAGTATTGGGACAGGGGAGCCTCCTTATAGCAATCAGCCCCAGCATTTT.

This sequence joins TRBV5-5 and TRBJ2-5; perhaps TRBD2 as D (5 bases). The germline V and J ends were trimmed by 0 bases and 5 bases, with 11 bases remaining between them. Germline assignment: CDR1 SGHKS and CDR2 YYEKEE (reference sequence). CDR3 length equals 14 residues. The CDR3 DNA sequence: TGTGCCAGCAGCTTGGGAATAAGGAGGGAGACCCAGTACTTC. Protein: CASSLGIRRETQYF.

This sequence joins TRBV2 and TRBJ1-3; 7 bases map to TRBD1. The V gene's germline CDR1 is SNHLY and CDR2 FYNNEI. The length of the CDR3 is 14 residues. The V gene end was trimmed by 6 bases and the J gene end by 9 bases; junction bases not matched to a gene: 11. Written as DNA, the CDR3 is TGTGCCAGCAGGCCCAGACAGGGCCGAAGCACCATATATTTT. Translation: CASRPRQGRSTIYF.

A note on this clone: The junction shows a germline mismatch at one end, possibly a read error. V usage is TRBV23-1 and J usage is TRBJ2-7; D is unclear. TRBV23-1 is noted as an ORF with a role that remains uncertain. This CDR3 is built from 12 residues. CDR3 residues: CASSQPPQHPCF. The CDR3 coding sequence is TGCGCCAGCAGTCAACCCCCTCAACACCCTTGCTTC.

J is TRBJ2-7 and V is TRBV6-2 or TRBV6-3, with 8 positions matching TRBD1. This CDR3 comprises 14 residues. Per the germline V gene, CDR1 is MNHEY and CDR2 is SVGEGT. The trim removed 4 bases at V and 2 bases at J, leaving 4 bases unmatched. The CDR3 nucleotides read TGTGCCAGCAGTTCGGACAGGGTCGCCTACGAGCAGTACTTC. Protein sequence: CASSSDRVAYEQYF.

V usage is TRBV29-1 and J usage is TRBJ2-7; no clear D gene. CDR1 and CDR2 from the germline V gene are SQVTM and ANQGSEA. The V end lost 5 bases, the J end lost 2 bases, and 10 bases lay between the germline ends. The CDR3 sequence is 12 residues long. CDR3: CSVLLRPYEQYF. CDR3 coding DNA: TGCAGCGTTCTCCTGCGGCCCTACGAGCAGTACTTC.

The J gene is TRBJ1-2, the V gene TRBV11-1; 8 bases line up with TRBD1. Germline CDR1 SGHAT, CDR2 FQDESV (reference sequence). Unmatched junction bases numbered 3, after V lost 4 bases and J lost 5 bases. The CDR3 sequence is 13 residues long. In nucleotides, the CDR3 is TGTGCCAGCAGCTCGGACAGGGAGTATGGCTACACCTTC. Translated: CASSSDREYGYTF.

The V gene is TRBV27, the J gene TRBJ1-2; D possibly corresponds to TRBD1 (5 bases). The V gene's germline CDR1 is MNHEY and CDR2 SMNVEV (reference sequence). This CDR3 is 12 amino acids long. V gave up 6 bases and J gave up 7 bases, with 12 bases separating them. CDR3: CASRGGAGGYTF. DNA of the CDR3: TGTGCCAGCAGAGGAGGGGCCGGTGGCTACACCTTC.

In its sample, this clone was seen a few times. The chain is built from TRBV4-1 and TRBJ2-7; 8 nucleotides align to TRBD2. V was pared by 4 bases and J by 1 base, with 15 bases of the junction left unmatched. This CDR3 has 18 amino acids. Germline CDR1 MGHRA, CDR2 YSYEKL. The CDR3 DNA sequence: TGCGCCAGCAGCCGGAAGGGATCCAGCGGGGGTTTTTCCTACGAGCAGTACTTC. Amino acids: CASSRKGSSGGFSYEQYF.

This chain joins TRBV6-5 and TRBJ2-4, with D maybe TRBD1 (5 bases). Germline lookup yields CDR1 MNHEY and CDR2 SVGAGI. CDR3 length: 15 residues. The V gene lost 4 bases and the J gene lost 6 bases, with 16 bases spanning the gap. As DNA, the CDR3 is TGTGCCAGCAGTTCAGGGCAGGGTAGTACAAACATTCAGTACTTC. It translates to CASSSGQGSTNIQYF.

This sequence joins TRBV7-6 and TRBJ1-1; 9 bases are shared with TRBD1. CDR1 and CDR2 (germline): SGHVS, FNYEAQ. Trimming cost V 5 bases and J 1 base; bases outside gene matches: 5. CDR3 length: 15 residues. This CDR3 reads CASSRRQGGNTEAFF. DNA of the CDR3: TGTGCCAGCAGCCGCCGACAGGGGGGGAACACTGAAGCTTTCTTT.

This clone occurred a few times. This chain links TRBV7-2 with TRBJ2-7; D gene ambiguous. Trimming took 5 bases from V and 4 from J, leaving 21 bases between them. CDR1 SGHTA and CDR2 FQGNSA come from the germline V gene. The CDR3 runs to 16 residues. CDR3 nucleotides: TGTGCCAGCAGCCCCAAACCCCAGAGACAACTGTACGAGCAGTACTTC. Translated: CASSPKPQRQLYEQYF.

V and J are TRBV5-1 and TRBJ2-7; 10 bases map to TRBD1. From germline, CDR1 is SGHRS and CDR2 YFSETQ. The J segment lost 6 bases and the V segment lost 4 bases, leaving 13 bases of the junction unmatched. The CDR3 covers 16 residues. The CDR3 sequence is CASSTQGQGRIGEQYF. The CDR3 nucleotides read TGCGCCAGCAGCACCCAGGGACAGGGGAGAATCGGCGAGCAGTACTTC.

The gene calls are TRBV19 and TRBJ1-5, with D uncertain. V lost 0 bases to trimming and J lost 1 base, with 13 bases between them. CDR1 LNHDA and CDR2 SQIVND come from the germline V gene (reference sequence). CDR3 length: 17 residues. The DNA for the CDR3 is TGTGCCAGTAGTATAGAATGGAGGCAGCGGAGCAATCAGCCCCAGCATTTT. This codes for CASSIEWRQRSNQPQHF.

This chain uses TRBV5-4 with TRBJ2-7; 8 bases agree with TRBD1. CDR1 and CDR2 (germline): SGHNT, YYREEE (reference sequence). The CDR3 spans 15 residues. The J segment lost 3 bases and the V segment lost 4 bases, leaving 9 bases of the junction unmatched. CDR3 DNA: TGTGCCAGCAGCATGGACAGGGAGCTAGACTACGAGCAGTACTTC. It specifies CASSMDRELDYEQYF.

This clone has just one count. The CDR3 DNA reads as TGTGCCAGCAGCTTATTAGTGCAAGAGACCCAGTACTTC. Protein product: CASSLLVQETQYF. J is TRBJ2-5 and V is TRBV7-2, with D unclear. Looked up from germline, CDR1 is SGHTA and CDR2 is FQGNSA. This CDR3 is built from 13 residues. Trimming removed 2 bases at V and 2 bases at J, with 6 bases between.

The V gene is TRBV5-6, the J gene TRBJ2-5; possible D gene TRBD2, 6 bases. The CDR3 contains 12 residues. The V end was cut by 0 bases, the J end by 9 bases, with 9 bases between. Germline CDR1 and CDR2: SGHDT and YYEEEE. Here the CDR3 reads CASSLASEAQYF. In nucleotides, the CDR3 is TGTGCCAGCAGCTTGGCTAGCGAGGCCCAGTACTTC.

The rearrangement links TRBV3-1 (or the pseudogene TRBV3-2) to TRBJ1-3; no clear D gene. Germline lookup yields CDR1 LGHDT and CDR2 YNNKEL (reference sequence). The V end lost 0 bases, the J end lost 2 bases, and 8 bases lay between the germline ends. This CDR3 region has 15 residues. The CDR3 here is CASSQDSGTGNTIYF. The DNA for the CDR3 is TGTGCCAGCAGCCAAGATTCGGGGACTGGAAACACCATATATTTT.

The V gene is TRBV30, the J gene TRBJ2-5; D is unresolved. CDR1 is GTSNPN, CDR2 SVGIG, per germline (reference sequence). V was trimmed by 1 base and J by 5 bases, leaving 5 bases between them. This CDR3 spans 11 amino acids. Written as DNA, the CDR3 is TGTGCCTGGAGTGGCAGGGAGACCCAGTACTTC. It translates to CAWSGRETQYF. Full variable domain (outside the CDR3, taken from reference TRBV30 and TRBJ2-5): SQTIHQWPATLVQPVGSPLSLECTVEGTSNPNLYWYRQAAGRGLQLLFYSVGIGQISSEVPQNLSASRPQDRQFILSSKKLLLSDSGFYLCAWSGRETQYFGPGTRLLVL.